These 14 T cell receptor beta chains came from one sample sequenced in a study of cytomegalovirus exposure and HLA in healthy donors. The PCR made use of 60 Vbeta and 13 Jbeta primers. Assay used: immunoSEQ multiplex PCR; TCRdb lists only in-frame clones, some missing. The data contain about 190,000 clones, roughly four fifths of them seen just once; the ten biggest clones take up around 3.2%. Sequencing was done on a sample of PBMCs. The receptor set was obtained from a woman aged 30 to 39 in good health and CMV-seropositive.

V usage is TRBV28 and J usage is TRBJ1-4; D is unclear. Germline V gene sequence: CDR1 MDHEN, CDR2 SYDVKM. The CDR3 is 16 residues long. V lost 4 bases and J 0 bases, leaving 12 bases between the germline ends. The CDR3 nucleotides read TGTGCCAGCAGTTCCCTCGGGGAGGCAACTAATGAAAAACTGTTTTTT. Encoded protein: CASSSLGEATNEKLFF.

The V call is TRBV7-8, the J call TRBJ2-3; tentatively, D is TRBD1 (6 bases). V lost 10 bases to trimming and J lost 0 bases, with 14 bases between them. Germline loops: CDR1 SGHVS, CDR2 FQNEAQ. This CDR3 has 14 amino acids. This chain's CDR3 is CAIAGASSTDTQYF. CDR3 DNA: TGTGCCATTGCAGGGGCGTCTAGCACAGATACGCAGTATTTT.

The chain is built from TRBV6-4 and TRBJ1-2; TRBD1 matches at 7 bases. Germline-derived CDR1 and CDR2 are MRHNA and SNTAGT. With 5 bases clipped from V and 4 bases from J, the junction kept 13 bases outside the gene matches. The length of the CDR3 is 16 residues. As DNA, the CDR3 is TGTGCCAGCAGTAGAGACAGGGTGGGATCCCTCTATGGCTACACCTTC. It translates to CASSRDRVGSLYGYTF.

CDR3 residues: CASRLTGAGNTIYF. The CDR3, as DNA: TGTGCCAGCAGACTGACAGGAGCTGGAAACACCATATATTTT. The chain couples TRBV28 to TRBJ1-3; D may be TRBD1 (6 bases). V dropped 6 bases and J dropped 2 bases, with 11 bases sitting between them. Germline V lookup: CDR1 MDHEN, CDR2 SYDVKM. This CDR3 contains 14 residues.

Written as DNA, the CDR3 is TGTGCCACAAGACAGGGGGAGACCGGGGAGCTGTTTTTT. This codes for CATRQGETGELFF. V gene TRBV2 combines with J gene TRBJ2-2; 9 bases match TRBD1. Trimming at V came to 10 bases and at J to 5 bases, leaving 5 bases not matched to a gene. The CDR3 covers 13 residues. Per germline, CDR1 SNHLY and CDR2 FYNNEI.

This clone was observed a handful of times. The chain has TRBV6-1 and TRBJ2-1; D unresolved. CDR3 length: 15 amino acids. Germline V gene data show CDR1 as MNHNS and CDR2 as SASEGT. The ends were cut back, 5 bases at V and 4 bases at J, with 15 bases in the middle. The CDR3 protein is CASSIGGSLYNEQFF. The CDR3 DNA reads as TGTGCCAGCAGTATCGGCGGCAGTCTTTACAATGAGCAGTTCTTC.

This chain links TRBV5-4 with TRBJ1-4, with 8 bases aligning to TRBD1. Losses at the gene ends were 4 bases for V and 8 bases for J; bases not matched to a gene: 4. Per the germline V gene, CDR1 is SGHNT and CDR2 is YYREEE (reference sequence). The CDR3 runs 13 residues. Here the CDR3 reads CASSIGQGEKLFF. CDR3 sequence (DNA): TGTGCCAGCAGCATCGGACAGGGCGAAAAACTGTTTTTT.

With regard to this clone: Other DNA sequences from this sample encode an identical CDR3 as well. This sequence joins TRBV27 and TRBJ1-1; D might be TRBD1 (6 bases). Germline lookup yields CDR1 MNHEY and CDR2 SMNVEV (reference sequence). With 6 bases removed from V and 4 bases from J, the gap between germline ends came to 9 bases. CDR3 length equals 12 residues. CDR3 loop: CASRTGGTEAFF. For the CDR3, the DNA is TGTGCCAGCAGGACAGGAGGCACTGAAGCTTTCTTT.

This chain uses TRBV10-2 with TRBJ2-1; 7 bases fit TRBD2. CDR3 length: 16 amino acids. V was clipped by 0 bases and J by 4 bases; unmatched bases: 6. Germline loops: CDR1 WSHSY, CDR2 SAAADI. CDR3 loop: CASSESTGGIYNEQFF. The CDR3 DNA sequence: TGCGCCAGCAGTGAGTCGACCGGGGGGATTTACAATGAGCAGTTCTTC.

This clone showed up just a few times. As DNA, the CDR3 is TGTGCCAGCAGCTCAACGGGACAGGGGAATACGATGTATGGCTACACCTTC. Its translation is CASSSTGQGNTMYGYTF. The chain carries TRBV5-4 and TRBJ1-2; 10 nucleotides match TRBD1. V gave up 3 bases and J gave up 5 bases; unmatched junction bases: 13. The CDR3 contains 17 residues. CDR1 is SGHNT and CDR2 is YYREEE in the germline V gene (reference sequence).

The V call is TRBV27, the J call TRBJ2-7; 9 bases match TRBD1. Germline V gene sequence: CDR1 MNHEY, CDR2 SMNVEV (reference sequence). The CDR3 extends over 14 amino acids. V dropped 6 bases and J dropped 4; count of bases not matched to a gene: 7. The CDR3 reads CASRPTGGIYEQYF. The DNA of the CDR3 is TGTGCCAGCAGACCGACAGGGGGTATATACGAGCAGTACTTC.

The rearrangement links TRBV14 to TRBJ2-2, with D perhaps matching TRBD2 (6 bases). CDR3 length equals 15 residues. The V gene lost 4 bases and the J gene lost 3 bases, with 12 bases spanning the gap. Germline V gives CDR1 SGHDN, CDR2 FVKESK. CDR3 sequence: CASSPAGSYTGELFF. CDR3 nucleotide sequence: TGTGCCAGCAGCCCCGCCGGGAGCTACACCGGGGAGCTGTTTTTT.

This clone was recorded only once. The chain recombines TRBV7-6 with TRBJ2-1, with TRBD2 matching over 9 bases. Germline CDR1 and CDR2: SGHVS and FNYEAQ. The CDR3 has 15 amino acids. J gave up 3 bases and V 2 bases, and 2 bases lay outside the gene matches. CDR3 protein: CASSLSSGVYNEQFF. The CDR3 DNA is TGTGCCAGCAGCTTATCTAGCGGGGTCTACAATGAGCAGTTCTTC.

For the CDR3, the DNA is TGTGCCATCAGTAGAGGCGGAGGGGGCAACATTCAGTACTTC. Amino acid sequence: CAISRGGGGNIQYF. V is TRBV10-3 and J is TRBJ2-4, with D possibly being TRBD1 (7 bases). The CDR3 is 14 residues long. Trimming removed 5 bases from V and 7 bases from J, with 15 bases in between. CDR1 and CDR2 (germline): ENHRY, SYGVKD.